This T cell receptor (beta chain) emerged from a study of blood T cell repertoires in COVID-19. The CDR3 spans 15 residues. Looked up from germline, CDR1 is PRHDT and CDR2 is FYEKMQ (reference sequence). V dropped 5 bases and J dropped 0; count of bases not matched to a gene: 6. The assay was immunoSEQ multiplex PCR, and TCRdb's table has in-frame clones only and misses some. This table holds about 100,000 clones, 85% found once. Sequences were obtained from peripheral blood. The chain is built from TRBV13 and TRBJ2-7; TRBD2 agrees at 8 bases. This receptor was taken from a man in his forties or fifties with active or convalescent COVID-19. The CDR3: CASSRQRGSSYEQYF. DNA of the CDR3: TGTGCCAGCAGCCGGCAGCGGGGGAGCTCCTACGAGCAGTACTTC.